This is a list of T cell receptor beta chains from one sample in a study of beta chain features in type 1 diabetes. Data came from immunoSEQ multiplex PCR; TCRdb stores just in-frame clones and leaves some out. The sample lists approximately 270,000 clones; 13% to 15% were seen once. Specimen: naive CD4+ T cells from blood. The receptor source for this set is a man aged 25-45 years with type 1 diabetes. The CDR3 runs from the conserved cysteine through the conserved F or W. The order of the fields is V gene, clone size, J gene, D gene, CDR3 length, CDR3 DNA, CDR3 protein. The D gene is left open where the match is weak. Clone size is not always given. Where it is, it says once, few, many or a class for expanded clones.

v_call: TRBV2; clone_size: NA; j_call: TRBJ2-7; d_call: TRBD1; cdr3_length: 14; cdr3_nt: TGTGCCAGCAGTGAACAGGGGGCGTCGGACGAGCAGTACTTC; cdr3_aa: CASSEQGASDEQYF
v_call: TRBV25-1; clone_size: few; j_call: TRBJ1-4; d_call: TRBD1; cdr3_length: 13; cdr3_nt: TGTGCCAGCAACGACAGGGGGCAGGAAAAACTGTTTTTT; cdr3_aa: CASNDRGQEKLFF
v_call: TRBV5-4; clone_size: NA; j_call: TRBJ2-7; d_call: TRBD1; cdr3_length: 15; cdr3_nt: TGTGCCAGCAGCTGGGGACAGGGGGTTGGCTACGAGCAGTACTTC; cdr3_aa: CASSWGQGVGYEQYF
v_call: TRBV15; clone_size: NA; j_call: TRBJ1-1; d_call: NA; cdr3_length: 15; cdr3_nt: TGTGCCACCAGCAGAGAGTCAGGGGTTGGCACTGAAGCTTTCTTT; cdr3_aa: CATSRESGVGTEAFF
v_call: TRBV5-1; clone_size: NA; j_call: TRBJ2-1; d_call: NA; cdr3_length: 14; cdr3_nt: TGCGCCAGCAGCAAAGTACAGGTCATGGGTGAGCAGTTCTTC; cdr3_aa: CASSKVQVMGEQFF
v_call: TRBV29-1; clone_size: few; j_call: TRBJ2-7; d_call: NA; cdr3_length: 11; cdr3_nt: TGCAGCGTTGATGAGGGCTACGAGCAGTACTTC; cdr3_aa: CSVDEGYEQYF
v_call: TRBV7-2; clone_size: NA; j_call: TRBJ2-5; d_call: TRBD2; cdr3_length: 18; cdr3_nt: TGTGCCAGCAGCTTAGCTCTAGCGGGAGGGAGAACGGTGGAGACCCAGTACTTC; cdr3_aa: CASSLALAGGRTVETQYF
v_call: TRBV29-1; clone_size: NA; j_call: TRBJ2-5; d_call: NA; cdr3_length: 13; cdr3_nt: TGCAGCGTAAACACAGGGACCGGGGAGACCCAGTACTTC; cdr3_aa: CSVNTGTGETQYF
v_call: TRBV5-4; clone_size: NA; j_call: TRBJ2-3; d_call: NA; cdr3_length: 16; cdr3_nt: TGTGCCAGCAGCTTGGAAACAGGGCTGAGCACAGATACGCAGTATTTT; cdr3_aa: CASSLETGLSTDTQYF
v_call: TRBV25-1; clone_size: NA; j_call: TRBJ2-1; d_call: NA; cdr3_length: 16; cdr3_nt: TGTGCCAGCAGTGAATCAACTAGCCCGGTGATCGATGAGCAGTTCTTC; cdr3_aa: CASSESTSPVIDEQFF